Sequencing of this T cell receptor (beta chain) was carried out in a study of CD8 T cells in Susac syndrome. Study-wide points: Clonal expansion was not observed in the Susac syndrome CD4+ T cell repertoires.

The CDR3 covers 13 residues. Germline loops: CDR1 LGHDT, CDR2 YNNKEL (reference sequence). Trimming left V 0 bases short and J 2 bases short, with 5 bases between. About this clonotype itself: Its antigen is unidentified.

A quantity of roughly 0.5 to 1 ug RNA underwent reverse transcription using random hexamers. TCRdb recomputed calls from the immunoSEQ multiplex PCR reads with MiXCR, one row per CDR3 protein. Found here are about 160,000 distinct CDR3 sequences, about 96% of them singletons; the top ten hold around 0.12%. Sequencing input: CD4+ T cells from PBMCs. The chain uses TRBV3-1 and TRBJ2-7, with D possibly called TRBD1 or TRBD2 (5 bases each). The clonotype originates from a human donor with Susac syndrome. For the CDR3, the DNA is TGTGCCAGCAGCCAAGAGGGGGCCTACGAGCAGTACGTC. It is translated as CASSQEGAYEQYV.